This TCR beta chain was recorded in a study of response to subunit inactivated influenza vaccine (dated by TCRdb to between 2017 and 2018). For the study in its entirety: Deep quantitative profiling of the T cell receptor repertoire was used in the study to follow responses to a trivalent subunit inactivated influenza vaccine.

Library preparation used RT-PCR. The sample was run on an Illumina HiSeq 2500. The raw public data were reprocessed by TCRdb itself: fastp quality trimming at Q25, MiXCR clonotype calling, in-frame beta chains only. CDR3 protein duplicates are merged, each entry listing the most common genes and DNA. Present in this sample are almost 600,000 distinct CDR3 sequences, around 15% of which were seen just once. The top ten clones comprise approximately 10% of the sample. The paper's findings and limits, for the study overall: It was suggested by the authors that each seasonal influenza vaccination may recruit only a limited number of new T cells.

CDR1 MNHEY and CDR2 SMNVEV were looked up in the germline V gene (reference sequence). The CDR3 runs 14 amino acids, cysteine and phenylalanine included. Here the CDR3 DNA is all that survives: 42 bases in frame from base 1. Trimming costs V 3 bases and J 2 bases, and their ends lie 7 bases apart. As to this clonotype: Its antigen is not yet known. No base quality values were provided; no much bigger clone lies one nucleotide off.

The chain is assembled from TRBV27 and TRBJ2-2, with the D gene not clear enough to name. This TCR derives from a man aged 50-59 years who received an inactivated influenza vaccine. Donor details come from another sample of the same person, matched by shared clones. The specimen was PBMCs from blood, collected roughly 12 days after vaccination. The CDR3 has the sequence CASSFFTNTGELFF. The sequence in DNA is TGTGCCAGCAGTTTTTTCACTAACACCGGGGAGCTGTTTTTT.